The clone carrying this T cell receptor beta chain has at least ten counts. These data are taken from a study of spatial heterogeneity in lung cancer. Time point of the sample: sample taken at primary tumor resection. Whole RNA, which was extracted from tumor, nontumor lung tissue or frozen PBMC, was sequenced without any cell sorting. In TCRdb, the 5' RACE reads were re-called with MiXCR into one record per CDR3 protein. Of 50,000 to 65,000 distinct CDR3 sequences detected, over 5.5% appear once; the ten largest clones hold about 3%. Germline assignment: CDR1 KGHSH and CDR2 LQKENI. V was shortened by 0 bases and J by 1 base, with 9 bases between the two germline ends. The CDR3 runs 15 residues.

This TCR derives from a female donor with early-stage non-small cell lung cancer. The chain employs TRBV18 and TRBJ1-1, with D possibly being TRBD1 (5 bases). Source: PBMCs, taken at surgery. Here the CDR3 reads CASSPPPQANTEAFF. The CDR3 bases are TGTGCCAGCTCACCACCGCCACAGGCGAACACTGAAGCTTTCTTT.